This T cell receptor (beta chain) was captured in a study of T cells in women clearing cervical HPV infection. Concerning this clone itself: From the germline J gene comes the end of the CDR3, since the read stops 3 residues before it.

The CDR3 runs 14 residues. V lost 4 bases, J lost 6 bases, and 5 bases stayed unmatched. The germline CDR1 and CDR2 sequences are DFQATT and SNEGSKA (reference sequence). Clones were sequenced by immunoSEQ multiplex PCR, and TCRdb holds only the in-frame ones, with some missing. The table lists under 50,000 clones. The specimen was blood buffy coat. The clonotype originates from a woman aged 18 to 75 with a cervical HPV16 infection that either progressed to CIN3+ or cleared (not recorded which). The V gene is TRBV20-1, the J gene TRBJ2-2, with 10 bases that match TRBD1. The covered CDR3 bases are TGCAGTGCTACAAGACAGGGGGCTTCCGGGGAG. The encoded protein is CSATRQGASGE. The complete CDR3 reads CSATRQGASGELFF.